These T cell receptor beta chains were read from a single sample in a study of cytomegalovirus exposure and HLA in healthy donors. Sequencing was performed with immunoSEQ multiplex PCR; in TCRdb, only in-frame clones are kept and a portion is missing. Counted here are about 140,000 clones, around 82% occurring once; the ten biggest clones make up about 2.2%. Sequenced: PBMCs. All receptors derive from a man aged 45 to 65 in good health and CMV-seronegative. Both conserved end residues are part of each CDR3. Fields, in order: D gene, clone size, J gene, V gene, CDR3 protein, CDR3 DNA. A D gene is named only where the DNA matches it firmly. The size of a clone is reported for some rows only, either as once, few or many, or as a class for expanded clones.

d_gene: -; abundance: -; j_gene: TRBJ2-1; v_gene: TRBV2; CDR3aa: CASSRGGMGYNEQFF; CDR3nt: TGTGCCAGCAGTCGAGGGGGTATGGGGTACAATGAGCAGTTCTTC
d_gene: -; abundance: -; j_gene: TRBJ1-1; v_gene: TRBV27; CDR3aa: CASSYTRVMNTEAFF; CDR3nt: TGTGCCAGCAGTTACACCAGGGTCATGAACACTGAAGCTTTCTTT
d_gene: -; abundance: once; j_gene: TRBJ1-3; v_gene: TRBV19; CDR3aa: CASSTGREFGNTIYF; CDR3nt: TGTGCCAGTAGTACTGGCAGGGAATTTGGAAACACCATATATTTT
d_gene: TRBD2; abundance: -; j_gene: TRBJ2-3; v_gene: TRBV7-3; CDR3aa: CASSAIGSGGATDTQYF; CDR3nt: TGTGCCAGCAGCGCAATTGGTAGCGGGGGGGCGACAGATACGCAGTATTTT
d_gene: -; abundance: -; j_gene: TRBJ1-1; v_gene: TRBV19; CDR3aa: CASSIGGVRGNTEAFF; CDR3nt: TGTGCCAGTAGTATAGGGGGGGTAAGGGGGAACACTGAAGCTTTCTTT
d_gene: -; abundance: -; j_gene: TRBJ1-5; v_gene: TRBV27; CDR3aa: CASSFQSGSGQPQHF; CDR3nt: TGTGCCAGCAGTTTTCAGTCGGGGAGTGGGCAGCCCCAGCATTTT
d_gene: TRBD2; abundance: -; j_gene: TRBJ2-5; v_gene: TRBV9; CDR3aa: CASSVQAGDTRTQYF; CDR3nt: TGTGCCAGCAGCGTCCAAGCGGGGGACACACGGACCCAGTACTTC
d_gene: -; abundance: -; j_gene: TRBJ2-1; v_gene: TRBV28; CDR3aa: CASSLYSGNEQFF; CDR3nt: TGTGCCAGCAGTTTATACAGCGGCAATGAGCAGTTCTTC
d_gene: -; abundance: -; j_gene: TRBJ1-2; v_gene: TRBV6-5; CDR3aa: CASTTSTANYGYTF; CDR3nt: TGTGCCAGCACTACTTCGACAGCTAACTATGGCTACACCTTC
d_gene: -; abundance: -; j_gene: TRBJ1-5; v_gene: TRBV7-9; CDR3aa: CASSTSGAASNQPQHF; CDR3nt: TGTGCCAGCAGCACTTCAGGGGCGGCGAGCAATCAGCCCCAGCATTTT
d_gene: -; abundance: -; j_gene: TRBJ1-6; v_gene: TRBV27; CDR3aa: CASGGSGSPLHF; CDR3nt: TGTGCCAGCGGGGGGTCGGGGTCACCCCTCCACTTT
d_gene: -; abundance: -; j_gene: TRBJ1-2; v_gene: TRBV19; CDR3aa: CASSLQLRVFYGYTF; CDR3nt: TGTGCCAGTAGTCTACAACTCAGGGTTTTCTATGGCTACACCTTC
d_gene: TRBD1; abundance: -; j_gene: TRBJ1-4; v_gene: TRBV5-5; CDR3aa: CASSLYAVHNNRGDEKLFF; CDR3nt: TGTGCCAGCAGCTTGTACGCCGTCCACAACAACAGGGGGGATGAAAAACTGTTTTTT
d_gene: -; abundance: few; j_gene: TRBJ2-1; v_gene: TRBV6-6; CDR3aa: CASSHETRNEQFF; CDR3nt: TGTGCCAGCAGTCATGAGACAAGGAATGAGCAGTTCTTC
d_gene: -; abundance: -; j_gene: TRBJ1-2; v_gene: TRBV7-9; CDR3aa: CASSPDTGFGYTF; CDR3nt: TGTGCCAGCAGCCCGGATACAGGGTTTGGCTACACCTTC
d_gene: -; abundance: -; j_gene: TRBJ1-3; v_gene: TRBV6-5; CDR3aa: CASSPSGNTIYF; CDR3nt: TGTGCCAGCAGTCCTTCTGGAAACACCATATATTTT
d_gene: -; abundance: -; j_gene: TRBJ2-5; v_gene: TRBV30; CDR3aa: CAWILPEEETQYF; CDR3nt: TGTGCCTGGATCTTGCCAGAAGAAGAGACCCAGTACTTC
d_gene: TRBD2; abundance: -; j_gene: TRBJ2-2; v_gene: TRBV4-2; CDR3aa: CASSQAGGVNTGELFF; CDR3nt: TGTGCCAGCAGCCAAGCGGGGGGGGTGAACACCGGGGAGCTGTTTTTT
d_gene: -; abundance: -; j_gene: TRBJ1-5; v_gene: TRBV18; CDR3aa: CASSPQGLNQPQHF; CDR3nt: TGTGCCAGCTCACCACAGGGGTTAAACCAGCCCCAGCATTTT
d_gene: -; abundance: -; j_gene: TRBJ2-2; v_gene: TRBV1; CDR3aa: CTSSRRGRATGELFF; CDR3nt: TGCACCAGCAGCCGACGAGGCAGGGCAACCGGGGAGCTGTTTTTT
d_gene: -; abundance: -; j_gene: TRBJ2-1; v_gene: TRBV5-6; CDR3aa: CASSQFGLPTDEQFF; CDR3nt: TGTGCCAGCAGCCAATTTGGACTACCAACGGATGAGCAGTTCTTC
d_gene: TRBD2; abundance: -; j_gene: TRBJ2-1; v_gene: TRBV6-1; CDR3aa: CASSEKRGGNEQFF; CDR3nt: TGTGCCAGCAGTGAGAAGCGGGGGGGGAATGAGCAGTTCTTC
d_gene: TRBD2; abundance: -; j_gene: TRBJ2-1; v_gene: TRBV11-2; CDR3aa: CASSYRTSGGAGSYNEQFF; CDR3nt: TGTGCCAGCAGCTACCGGACTAGCGGGGGGGCCGGTTCCTACAATGAGCAGTTCTTC
d_gene: TRBD1; abundance: -; j_gene: TRBJ2-3; v_gene: TRBV5-1; CDR3aa: CASSERGQTDTQYF; CDR3nt: TGCGCCAGCAGTGAAAGGGGGCAAACAGATACGCAGTATTTT
d_gene: -; abundance: -; j_gene: TRBJ2-1; v_gene: TRBV5-8; CDR3aa: CASSLGLLGGNEQFF; CDR3nt: TGTGCCAGCAGCTTGGGGCTCCTTGGGGGGAATGAGCAGTTCTTC
d_gene: -; abundance: -; j_gene: TRBJ2-6; v_gene: TRBV7-2; CDR3aa: CASSLSPQGPSSGANVLTF; CDR3nt: TGTGCCAGCAGCTTATCGCCCCAGGGGCCTAGCTCTGGGGCCAACGTCCTGACTTTC
d_gene: TRBD1; abundance: -; j_gene: TRBJ1-1; v_gene: TRBV5-4; CDR3aa: CASSPGTGGRANTEAFF; CDR3nt: TGTGCCAGCAGCCCAGGGACAGGGGGACGGGCCAACACTGAAGCTTTCTTT
d_gene: -; abundance: -; j_gene: TRBJ1-2; v_gene: TRBV5-1; CDR3aa: CASSGGGVNYGYTF; CDR3nt: TGCGCCAGCAGCGGTGGCGGGGTCAACTATGGCTACACCTTC
d_gene: TRBD2; abundance: -; j_gene: TRBJ2-1; v_gene: TRBV7-3; CDR3aa: CASSPYSGSAYNEQFF; CDR3nt: TGTGCCAGCAGCCCATATAGCGGGAGTGCGTACAATGAGCAGTTCTTC
d_gene: TRBD2; abundance: -; j_gene: TRBJ2-3; v_gene: TRBV13; CDR3aa: CASSKYLGGASGIGKTDTQYF; CDR3nt: TGTGCCAGCAGCAAATACCTGGGAGGGGCTAGCGGGATTGGGAAAACAGATACGCAGTATTTT
d_gene: TRBD1; abundance: -; j_gene: TRBJ1-5; v_gene: TRBV28; CDR3aa: CASSSEGGLGNQPQHF; CDR3nt: TGTGCCAGCAGTTCGGAAGGGGGCTTAGGCAATCAGCCCCAGCATTTT
d_gene: TRBD1; abundance: once; j_gene: TRBJ2-7; v_gene: TRBV19; CDR3aa: CASSPPTGAPYEQYF; CDR3nt: TGTGCCAGTAGTCCCCCCACAGGGGCCCCCTACGAGCAGTACTTC
d_gene: -; abundance: -; j_gene: TRBJ2-1; v_gene: TRBV5-6; CDR3aa: CASRWGGASSYNEQFF; CDR3nt: TGTGCCAGCAGGTGGGGCGGGGCCAGCTCCTACAATGAGCAGTTCTTC
d_gene: TRBD2; abundance: -; j_gene: TRBJ2-5; v_gene: TRBV11-2; CDR3aa: CASSLGREAAGTQYF; CDR3nt: TGTGCCAGCAGCTTAGGGCGGGAGGCCGCCGGGACCCAGTACTTC
d_gene: -; abundance: few; j_gene: TRBJ2-5; v_gene: TRBV5-5; CDR3aa: CASSLPGQVVETQYF; CDR3nt: TGTGCCAGCAGCTTGCCGGGACAAGTGGTGGAGACCCAGTACTTC
d_gene: TRBD1; abundance: -; j_gene: TRBJ2-3; v_gene: TRBV6-1; CDR3aa: CASAWKGQADTQYF; CDR3nt: TGTGCCTCCGCTTGGAAAGGACAGGCAGATACGCAGTATTTT
d_gene: -; abundance: -; j_gene: TRBJ2-1; v_gene: TRBV4-2; CDR3aa: CASSPDERAYNEQFF; CDR3nt: TGTGCCAGCAGCCCCGACGAGCGGGCCTACAATGAGCAGTTCTTC
d_gene: TRBD1; abundance: -; j_gene: TRBJ1-2; v_gene: TRBV4-2; CDR3aa: CASTSGQVNYGYTF; CDR3nt: TGTGCCAGCACCTCAGGACAGGTTAACTATGGCTACACCTTC
d_gene: TRBD1; abundance: -; j_gene: TRBJ1-4; v_gene: TRBV6-5; CDR3aa: CASSFRQGGEKLFF; CDR3nt: TGTGCCAGCAGTTTCCGACAGGGGGGTGAAAAACTGTTTTTT
d_gene: TRBD2; abundance: -; j_gene: TRBJ2-5; v_gene: TRBV4-2; CDR3aa: CASSQEPSGGGIQETQYF; CDR3nt: TGTGCCAGCAGCCAAGAGCCTAGCGGGGGGGGGATCCAAGAGACCCAGTACTTC
d_gene: -; abundance: -; j_gene: TRBJ2-7; v_gene: TRBV19; CDR3aa: CASGLWGTYEQYF; CDR3nt: TGTGCCAGTGGGCTTTGGGGCACCTACGAGCAGTACTTC
d_gene: -; abundance: -; j_gene: TRBJ1-1; v_gene: TRBV6-1; CDR3aa: CASGLGADTEAFF; CDR3nt: TGTGCCAGCGGCTTGGGGGCGGACACTGAAGCTTTCTTT
d_gene: TRBD1; abundance: -; j_gene: TRBJ2-7; v_gene: TRBV10-2; CDR3aa: CASSDFVSGTGGYEQYF; CDR3nt: TGCGCCAGCAGTGATTTCGTCTCCGGGACAGGGGGCTACGAGCAGTACTTC
d_gene: TRBD1; abundance: -; j_gene: TRBJ2-3; v_gene: TRBV7-3; CDR3aa: CASSPGTVFTDTQYF; CDR3nt: TGTGCCAGCAGCCCAGGGACAGTTTTCACAGATACGCAGTATTTT
d_gene: -; abundance: -; j_gene: TRBJ2-2; v_gene: TRBV2; CDR3aa: CASRQGSMNTGELFF; CDR3nt: TGTGCCAGCAGACAGGGCTCCATGAACACCGGGGAGCTGTTTTTT
d_gene: -; abundance: once; j_gene: TRBJ2-1; v_gene: TRBV9; CDR3aa: CASSVVAGSDEQFF; CDR3nt: TGTGCCAGCAGCGTAGTAGCCGGGTCGGATGAGCAGTTCTTC
d_gene: TRBD2; abundance: -; j_gene: TRBJ2-1; v_gene: TRBV28; CDR3aa: CASSLGSSGGVQFF; CDR3nt: TGTGCCAGCAGTTTAGGGTCTAGCGGAGGGGTACAGTTCTTC
d_gene: -; abundance: -; j_gene: TRBJ1-2; v_gene: TRBV7-2; CDR3aa: CASSLVQGGYGYTF; CDR3nt: TGTGCCAGCAGCTTAGTGCAGGGAGGCTATGGCTACACCTTC
d_gene: -; abundance: -; j_gene: TRBJ1-1; v_gene: TRBV7-9; CDR3aa: CASRYTGTLNTEAFF; CDR3nt: TGTGCCAGCAGGTATACCGGGACACTGAACACTGAAGCTTTCTTT
d_gene: -; abundance: -; j_gene: TRBJ2-7; v_gene: TRBV27; CDR3aa: CASRTPDSSYEQYF; CDR3nt: TGTGCCAGCAGAACCCCGGACAGCTCCTACGAGCAGTACTTC
d_gene: TRBD1; abundance: -; j_gene: TRBJ2-5; v_gene: TRBV9; CDR3aa: CASSSSTGQETQYF; CDR3nt: TGTGCCAGCAGCTCCTCGACAGGGCAAGAGACCCAGTACTTC
d_gene: TRBD1; abundance: -; j_gene: TRBJ2-6; v_gene: TRBV29-1; CDR3aa: CSVGQGISGANVLTF; CDR3nt: TGCAGCGTCGGACAGGGCATCTCTGGGGCCAACGTCCTGACTTTC